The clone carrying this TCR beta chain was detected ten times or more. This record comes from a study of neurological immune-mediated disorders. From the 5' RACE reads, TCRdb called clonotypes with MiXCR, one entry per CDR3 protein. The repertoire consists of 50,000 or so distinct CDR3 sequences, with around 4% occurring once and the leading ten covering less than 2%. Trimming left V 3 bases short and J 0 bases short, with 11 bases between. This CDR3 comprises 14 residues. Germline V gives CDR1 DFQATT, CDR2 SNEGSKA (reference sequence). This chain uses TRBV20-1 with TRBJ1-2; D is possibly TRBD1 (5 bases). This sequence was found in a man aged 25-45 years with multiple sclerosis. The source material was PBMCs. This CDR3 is CSARETATNYGYTF. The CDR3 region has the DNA TGCAGTGCTAGGGAGACAGCCACTAACTATGGCTACACCTTC.